This T cell receptor beta chain was sequenced for a study of T cell responses to AZD1222 COVID-19 vaccine. Study-level findings and limits: Samples come after the peak T cell response, not at day 14. Clonal diversity was possibly underestimated; the donors were predominantly white British and more often female. Only six AZD1222 recipients tested seropositive at baseline.

A note on this clone: Its specificity is not known.

Sequenced by immunoSEQ multiplex PCR; TCRdb stores in-frame clones only, minus some. The data hold 100,000 to 140,000 clones, with more than 80% observed a single time. Germline CDR1 and CDR2: KGHSH and LQKENI. The CDR3 runs to 14 residues. The J segment lost 5 bases and the V segment lost 3 bases, leaving 6 bases of the junction unmatched. Sequenced here: peripheral blood, sampled on day 0 of AZD1222 vaccination. This chain links TRBV18 with TRBJ1-1; 7 bases line up with TRBD1. The sequence was obtained from an adult in good health. CDR3: CASSPKTGQTEAFF. The DNA of the CDR3 is TGTGCCAGCTCACCCAAGACAGGGCAAACTGAAGCTTTCTTT.